The 2 T cell receptor beta chains given below trace back to one sample, sequenced in a study of T cell responses to AZD1222 COVID-19 vaccine. Profiling relied on immunoSEQ multiplex PCR, and the TCRdb table lists in-frame clones only, not all of them. The table lists some 160,000 clones, roughly 92% of them singletons, with 1.6% in the top ten. The input for sequencing was peripheral blood, taken on day 0 of AZD1222 vaccination. The receptor source for this set is an adult in good health.

There are a few counts of this clone. J is TRBJ1-5 and V is TRBV6-5; a weak D match, TRBD1 (5 bases). Germline loops: CDR1 MNHEY, CDR2 SVGAGI. This CDR3 comprises 14 residues. The germline V and J ends were trimmed by 6 bases and 3 bases, with 12 bases remaining between them. The CDR3 region is CASSRDGFNQPQHF. The CDR3 DNA reads TGTGCCAGCAGCAGGGACGGGTTCAATCAGCCCCAGCATTTT.

The DNA of the CDR3 is TGTGCCAGCAGTACTAACACCGGGGAGCTGTTTTTT. Translating it yields CASSTNTGELFF. The rearrangement uses TRBV2 and TRBJ2-2; D is unclear. The CDR3 covers 12 residues. Germline-derived CDR1 and CDR2 are SNHLY and FYNNEI. V lost 5 bases, J lost 2 bases, and 3 bases lay in between.